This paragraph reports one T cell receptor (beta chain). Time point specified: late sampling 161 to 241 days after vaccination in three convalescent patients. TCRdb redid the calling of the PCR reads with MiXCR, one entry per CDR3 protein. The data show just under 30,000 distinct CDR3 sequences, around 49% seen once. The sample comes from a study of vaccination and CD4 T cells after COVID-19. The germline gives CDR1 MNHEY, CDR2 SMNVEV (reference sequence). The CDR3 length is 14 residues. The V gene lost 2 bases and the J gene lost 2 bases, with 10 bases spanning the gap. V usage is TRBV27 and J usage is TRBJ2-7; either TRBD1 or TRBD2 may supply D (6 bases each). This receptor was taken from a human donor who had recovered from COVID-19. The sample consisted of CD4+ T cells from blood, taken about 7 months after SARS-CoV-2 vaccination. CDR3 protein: CASSLRGVPYEQYF. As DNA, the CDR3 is TGTGCCAGCAGTTTAAGGGGGGTCCCCTACGAGCAGTACTTC.